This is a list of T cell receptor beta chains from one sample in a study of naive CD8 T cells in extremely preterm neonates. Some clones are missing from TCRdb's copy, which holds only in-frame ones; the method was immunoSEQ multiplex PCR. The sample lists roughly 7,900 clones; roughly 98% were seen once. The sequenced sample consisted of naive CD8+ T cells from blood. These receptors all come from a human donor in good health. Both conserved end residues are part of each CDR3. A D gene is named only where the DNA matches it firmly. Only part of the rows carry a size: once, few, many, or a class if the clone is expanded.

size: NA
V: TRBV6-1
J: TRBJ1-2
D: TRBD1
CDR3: CASRGATGFYGYTF
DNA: TGTGCCAGCAGAGGAGCGACAGGGTTCTATGGCTACACCTTC

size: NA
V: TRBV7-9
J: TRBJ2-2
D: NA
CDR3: CASSPSGSGELFF
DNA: TGTGCCAGCAGCCCCTCAGGGTCCGGGGAGCTGTTTTTT

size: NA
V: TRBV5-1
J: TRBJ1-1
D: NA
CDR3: CASSLVPLFGEGSDTEAFF
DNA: TGCGCCAGCAGCTTGGTCCCCCTGTTTGGGGAGGGAAGTGACACTGAAGCTTTCTTT

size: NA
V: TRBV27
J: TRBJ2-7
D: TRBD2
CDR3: CASSSLGSGGAGYEQYF
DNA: TGTGCCAGCAGTTCCCTGGGGAGCGGGGGGGCCGGATACGAGCAGTACTTC

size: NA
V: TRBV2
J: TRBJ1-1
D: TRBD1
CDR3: CASSDGTGGLTDTEAFF
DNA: TGTGCCAGCAGTGATGGGACAGGAGGTCTAACGGACACTGAAGCTTTCTTT

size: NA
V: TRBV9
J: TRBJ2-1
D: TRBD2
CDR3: CASSVMAGDLGNEQFF
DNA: TGTGCCAGCAGCGTAATGGCGGGAGATCTTGGAAATGAGCAGTTCTTC

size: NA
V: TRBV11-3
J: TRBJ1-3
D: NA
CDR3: CASSPGNTIYF
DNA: TGTGCCAGCAGCCCGGGGAACACCATATATTTT

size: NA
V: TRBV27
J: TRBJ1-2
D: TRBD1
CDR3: CASSRVQGSNYGYTF
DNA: TGTGCCAGCAGTCGTGTACAGGGGAGTAACTATGGCTACACCTTC

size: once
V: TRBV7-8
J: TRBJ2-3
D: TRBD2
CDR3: CASSTGTSGGTDTQYF
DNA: TGTGCCAGCAGCACCGGGACTAGCGGGGGGACAGATACGCAGTATTTT

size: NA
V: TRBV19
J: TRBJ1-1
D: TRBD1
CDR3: CASREDRWANTEAFF
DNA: TGTGCCAGTAGGGAGGACAGGTGGGCGAACACTGAAGCTTTCTTT

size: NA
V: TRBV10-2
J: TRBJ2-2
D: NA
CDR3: CASSAGTFTGELFF
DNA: TGCGCCAGCAGTGCCGGGACATTCACCGGGGAGCTGTTTTTT

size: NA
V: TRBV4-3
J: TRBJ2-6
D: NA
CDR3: CASSQGTAGANVLTF
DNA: TGCGCCAGCAGCCAAGGTACAGCTGGGGCCAACGTCCTGACTTTC

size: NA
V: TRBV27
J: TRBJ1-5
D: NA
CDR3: CASSLRGSNQPQHF
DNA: TGTGCCAGCAGTTTACGGGGTAGCAATCAGCCCCAGCATTTT

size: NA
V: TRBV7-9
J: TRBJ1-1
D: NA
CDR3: CASSLVSVMNTEAFF
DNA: TGTGCCAGCAGCTTAGTTTCAGTTATGAACACTGAAGCTTTCTTT

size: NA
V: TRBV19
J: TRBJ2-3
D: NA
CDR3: CASSISGTDTQYF
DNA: TGTGCCAGTAGTATATCGGGCACAGATACGCAGTATTTT

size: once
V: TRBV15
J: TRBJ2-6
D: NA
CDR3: CATRGQPPGANVLTF
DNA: TGTGCCACCAGGGGGCAGCCCCCTGGGGCCAACGTCCTGACTTTC

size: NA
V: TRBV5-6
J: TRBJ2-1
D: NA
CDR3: CASSFVRGSYNEQFF
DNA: TGTGCCAGCAGCTTCGTAAGGGGCTCGTACAATGAGCAGTTCTTC